These T cell receptor beta chains were read from a single sample in a study of OX40 agonist ivuxolimab in advanced cancers. Profiled with immunoSEQ multiplex PCR; TCRdb holds only in-frame clones, not every one. The sample carries approximately 63,000 clones, more than 80% recorded once. This sample comprised CD4+ or CD8+ T cells sorted from blood, obtained in a trial of the OX40 agonist ivuxolimab. These receptors all stem from an adult with an advanced solid tumor such as melanoma, head and neck, liver or kidney cancer. CDR3s include the opening cysteine and the closing phenylalanine or tryptophan. A D gene is named only where the DNA matches it firmly. Expanded clones get a size class; other rows say once, few or many, or leave the size out.

CASSISQGDQPQHF | TGTGCCAGTAGTATTAGCCAGGGGGATCAGCCCCAGCATTTT | TRBJ1-5 | TRBD1 | . | TRBV19
CASSLGFRGPGTDTQYF | TGTGCCAGCAGCTTGGGCTTCCGGGGACCTGGCACAGATACGCAGTATTTT | TRBJ2-3 | . | . | TRBV11-2
CASSIDERAMNTEAFF | TGTGCCAGTAGTATAGACGAACGAGCTATGAACACTGAAGCTTTCTTT | TRBJ1-1 | . | . | TRBV19
CASSEDGGYEQYF | TGTGCCAGCAGTGAGGACGGGGGTTACGAGCAGTACTTC | TRBJ2-7 | . | . | TRBV6-1
CASSEHGSERATNEKLFF | TGTGCCAGCAGTGAACACGGTTCAGAACGAGCAACTAATGAAAAACTGTTTTTT | TRBJ1-4 | . | . | TRBV2
CASRTMDLYGYTF | TGTGCCAGTAGAACCATGGACTTATATGGCTACACCTTC | TRBJ1-2 | . | . | TRBV19
CASSLRIGSNNEQFF | TGTGCCAGCAGCTTAAGAATCGGCAGCAACAATGAGCAGTTCTTC | TRBJ2-1 | . | . | TRBV7-9
CASSDVEWDRAVYGYTF | TGTGCCAGCAGTGACGTTGAATGGGACAGGGCCGTCTATGGCTACACCTTC | TRBJ1-2 | TRBD1 | . | TRBV2
CASSFSTDSSPLHF | TGTGCCAGCAGTTTCTCAACGGATTCTTCACCCCTCCACTTT | TRBJ1-6 | . | . | TRBV27
CASISAGDTQYF | TGTGCCAGCATCTCTGCCGGGGATACGCAGTATTTT | TRBJ2-3 | . | . | TRBV2
CASSSLAGEDEQYF | TGCGCCAGCAGCAGTCTAGCGGGAGAGGACGAGCAGTACTTC | TRBJ2-7 | TRBD2 | . | TRBV4-1
CASSLSLPPSNQPQHF | TGTGCCAGCAGCTTGTCTTTGCCACCAAGCAATCAGCCCCAGCATTTT | TRBJ1-5 | . | . | TRBV5-5
CASSFPGQGYNEQFF | TGTGCCAGCAGCTTTCCGGGACAGGGATACAATGAGCAGTTCTTC | TRBJ2-1 | TRBD1 | . | TRBV7-2
CASSIASPTSGYTF | TGTGCCAGTAGTATAGCCTCCCCCACTAGTGGCTACACCTTC | TRBJ1-2 | . | . | TRBV19
CASTNGVLEPEFF | TGTGCCAGCACCAACGGGGTTTTGGAGCCCGAGTTCTTC | TRBJ2-1 | . | . | TRBV6-6
CASSQDVNTEAFF | TGCGCCAGCAGCCAAGATGTGAACACTGAAGCTTTCTTT | TRBJ1-1 | . | . | TRBV4-1
CASSYLSRGNEAFF | TGTGCCAGCAGTTACCTCTCTAGGGGTAATGAAGCTTTCTTT | TRBJ1-1 | . | . | TRBV6-5
CASSQEQGQETQYF | TGCGCCAGCAGCCAAGAGCAGGGCCAAGAGACCCAGTACTTC | TRBJ2-5 | . | . | TRBV4-1
CASSISGRAGTQYF | TGTGCCAGCAGTATTAGCGGGAGGGCCGGTACGCAGTATTTT | TRBJ2-3 | TRBD2 | . | TRBV27
CASSSQGANQPQHF | TGTGCCAGCAGCTCTCAGGGAGCCAATCAGCCCCAGCATTTT | TRBJ1-5 | . | . | TRBV7-9
CASSPEGAGGLNEQFF | TGCGCCAGCAGCCCCGAGGGGGCGGGGGGCCTGAATGAGCAGTTCTTC | TRBJ2-1 | . | . | TRBV5-1
CASSPLGGPAGASYNEQFF | TGCGCCAGCAGCCCCTTAGGGGGCCCCGCGGGAGCCTCCTACAATGAGCAGTTCTTC | TRBJ2-1 | . | . | TRBV4-1
CASRPTESSGNTIYF | TGTGCCAGTAGGCCGACAGAGAGCTCTGGAAACACCATATATTTT | TRBJ1-3 | . | . | TRBV19
CASRGGAYNGYTF | TGTGCCAGTAGAGGCGGGGCGTATAATGGCTACACCTTC | TRBJ1-2 | . | once | TRBV19
CASSITFSGSYEQYF | TGTGCCAGTAGTATTACATTTAGTGGGTCCTACGAGCAGTACTTC | TRBJ2-7 | . | . | TRBV19
CAWSPPQVAFF | TGTGCCTGGAGCCCGCCCCAGGTAGCTTTCTTT | TRBJ1-1 | . | . | TRBV30
CASSGPEAFF | TGTGCCAGTTCAGGGCCTGAAGCTTTCTTT | TRBJ1-1 | . | . | TRBV19
CAISESTGTGSFRGNQPQHF | TGTGCCATCAGTGAGTCGACCGGGACAGGGAGTTTCAGGGGCAATCAGCCCCAGCATTTT | TRBJ1-5 | TRBD1 | . | TRBV10-3
CASSPLSGGPTDTQYF | TGTGCCAGCAGCCCTCTGTCAGGGGGCCCCACAGATACGCAGTATTTT | TRBJ2-3 | TRBD1 | . | TRBV14
CASSQGGGGYGYTF | TGTGCCAGCAGCCAAGGGGGAGGAGGCTATGGCTACACCTTC | TRBJ1-2 | . | . | TRBV14
CASSLGGHTEAFF | TGTGCCAGCAGTTTAGGTGGGCACACTGAAGCTTTCTTT | TRBJ1-1 | . | . | TRBV27
CASSLMGLNYEQYF | TGTGCCAGCAGTTTAATGGGACTGAACTACGAGCAGTACTTC | TRBJ2-7 | . | . | TRBV27
CASTRGAEAFF | TGTGCCAGCACGAGAGGAGCTGAAGCTTTCTTT | TRBJ1-1 | . | . | TRBV6-1
CASTSGGKGTDTQYF | TGCGCCAGCACCTCAGGGGGTAAGGGCACAGATACGCAGTATTTT | TRBJ2-3 | TRBD1 | . | TRBV4-1
CASSPGYEQYF | TGTGCCAGCAGCCCGGGGTACGAGCAGTACTTC | TRBJ2-7 | . | . | TRBV28
CASREQRNTMSEAFF | TGTGCCAGCAGGGAACAACGGAATACGATGTCTGAAGCTTTCTTT | TRBJ1-1 | . | . | TRBV4-2
CASSLVVGNTDTQYF | TGCGCCAGCAGCTTGGTCGTCGGTAACACAGATACGCAGTATTTT | TRBJ2-3 | . | . | TRBV5-1
CSVSLETQYF | TGCAGCGTGTCCTTGGAGACCCAGTACTTC | TRBJ2-5 | . | . | TRBV29-1
CASSQAGNQPQHF | TGTGCCAGCAGCCAGGCCGGCAATCAGCCCCAGCATTTT | TRBJ1-5 | . | . | TRBV6-6
CASSLSGELFF | TGTGCCAGCAGTTTATCCGGGGAGCTGTTTTTT | TRBJ2-2 | . | few | TRBV28
CASSPPNTDTQYF | TGCGCCAGCAGCCCGCCGAATACAGATACGCAGTATTTT | TRBJ2-3 | . | . | TRBV4-1